This T cell receptor beta chain was identified during a study of T cells in Graves' hyperthyroidism and ophthalmopathy (dated by TCRdb to between 2018 and 2020). Context from the whole study: Peripheral blood samples were taken at initial diagnosis, before any treatment was given. The paper describes TCR Vbeta CDR3 sequencing of 120 to 150 peripheral blood samples, made up of 43 ophthalmopathy patients, 70 to 75 hyperthyroidism patients and around 17 progressor patients. After sampling, hyperthyroidism patients received methimazole starting at 30 mg daily, and ophthalmopathy patients received high-dose intravenous methylprednisolone. The approximately 98 discovery patients were randomly divided into training and test sets at a 7:3 ratio. Whether ophthalmopathy could be predicted prospectively was tested in an independent validation cohort made up of roughly 19 hyperthyroidism patients plus 17 patients who later progressed to ophthalmopathy. To identify TCR V-J signatures that set the groups apart, the researchers used a discovery cohort of about a hundred patients, made up of 43 with Graves' ophthalmopathy and approximately 57 with stable Graves' hyperthyroidism. Thyroid tissue and blood T-cell repertoires from several Graves' hyperthyroidism patients were also compared in the study. Study-wide findings and limitations: Most expanded thyroid clonotypes (frequency above 0.001) were also found in blood, which suggests that blood repertoires may mirror thyroid immune responses. During validation, the model predicted progression to ophthalmopathy a median of approximately six months ahead of onset, with around 71% sensitivity and roughly 75% specificity. A 13 V-J signature model separated ophthalmopathy from stable hyperthyroidism, with roughly 88% sensitivity and roughly 81% specificity in cross-validation and 80%/75% in testing. Sample size was not statistically predetermined, and blinding of investigators to group allocation was not performed.

In the ophthalmopathy patients, disease was moderately to severely active, with a Clinical Activity Score of 3 or more, a NOSPECS grade of 4 or more, and a duration of less than 3 months. Any patient with an uncontrolled infection, another autoimmune disease, pregnancy or lactation was excluded. Diagnoses were based on clinical symptoms, serum thyroxine and TRAb, thyroid ultrasound and orbital computed tomography. PBMCs were isolated from 10 ml of fresh peripheral blood by Ficoll-Paque density gradient centrifugation. Trizol reagent was used to extract total RNA, and RNA quality was then checked on an Agilent 2100 Bioanalyzer. The CDR3 sequence holds 14 residues, the cysteine and phenylalanine included. Kept here is only the CDR3 DNA, which spans 42 bases and is read in frame from base 1. In the germline V gene, CDR1 corresponds to SGHDT and CDR2 to YYEEEE. V and J lose 0 bases and 10 bases, and a span of 13 bases separates them.

A note on this clonotype: Its specific antigen is unknown. Nothing much larger sits one base from this clone, and base qualities are not available.

The TCR beta CDR3 regions were amplified from the RNA transcripts. The first round of RT-PCR for the TCR CDR3 was performed with the HTBI primer set and the Qiagen OneStep RT-PCR kit. Libraries were constructed in a second round of multiplex PCR, after which size selection and purification were carried out. Paired-end sequencing of the libraries was performed with 100 bp reads on an Illumina HiSeq2000. The study's processing was this. SOAPnuke was used to process the raw data, removing reads that contained adapters or uncalled bases, had a mean Phred below 15, or lacked an exact match to the constant primer or identifier. COPE v1.2.5 was used to merge the high-quality paired reads, and each unique nucleotide sequence was defined as a clonotype. MiTCR v1.1 was used to align clonotypes to the IMGT TRBV, TRBD and TRBJ reference segments. The analysis was restricted to V-J combinations with a frequency above 0.0001, which together covered 98% to 99.2% of the repertoires. A TCS score was defined as the ratio between F50 (clonal expansion) and ExV (chaos), using BLOSUM62-based TCRdist between CDR3 peptides within each V-J. Welch's t-statistics and random forest reduced several hundred V-J features to 10 to 15, which were used in a naive Bayes classifier (R e1071). TCRdb applied fastp at Q25 and MiXCR to the public reads, then kept only in-frame beta chains. Rows merge per CDR3 protein into single entries with the most common DNA and genes. V and J calls and clone size were set by TCRdb, not the authors. Across this sample there are about 600,000 distinct CDR3 sequences, with approximately 15% seen only once. About 3.5% of the sample is in the top ten clones.

The chain employs TRBV5-6 and TRBJ1-4; the D gene is possibly TRBD1, with 6 bases matching. The clonotype was recovered from a woman aged 40-49 years with Graves' ophthalmopathy. Sequencing input: blood. The encoded CDR3 is CASSLGQGRGKLFF. The nucleotide sequence is given as TGTGCCAGCAGCTTGGGTCAGGGGAGGGGAAAACTGTTTTTT.